This TCR beta chain is from a study of blood T cells in healthy people across ages. Broader study findings: In the absence of known donor CMV status, changes in expanded clonotypes were possibly confounded.

Primers used in a second PCR of about 7 to 12 cycles were a sample-barcoded 5' primer and a J-beta primer mix. Each CDR3 protein is one row after TCRdb ran MiXCR on the 5' RACE reads. This table holds more than 650,000 distinct CDR3 sequences, 22% found once. In the case of this clonotype: Its antigen is as yet unknown.

V trimming: 4 bases; J trimming: 6 bases; junction bases outside the gene matches: 6. CDR3 length: 14 amino acids. Germline CDR1 and CDR2: SGHVS and FQNEAQ. Material for sequencing was blood. The V gene is TRBV7-8, the J gene TRBJ1-2, with 9 positions matching TRBD1. This receptor was obtained from a man aged 65 to 79 in good health. The CDR3 region has the DNA TGTGCCAGCAGCTGGACAGGGGACGATCATGGCTACACCTTC. It encodes CASSWTGDDHGYTF.